This T cell receptor beta chain comes out of a study of T cells after yellow fever vaccination. Study outcomes and limitations: Subsequent booster samples again held most clones from primary vaccination (96% CD4, roughly 90% CD8). Peaking on day 5 versus 15, the secondary response was faster but weaker. It was a small share of clonotypes that appeared in both CD4 and CD8 compartments.

V gave up 3 bases and J gave up 0 bases, with 10 bases separating them. Germline CDR1 reads SGDLS; CDR2 reads YYNGEE. The CDR3 consists of 15 residues. 5'RACE template switching produced TCR cDNA carrying a universal primer site and UMIs. Via MiXCR, TCRdb re-called the 5' RACE reads, giving one row per CDR3 protein. Of a few hundred thousand distinct CDR3 sequences listed, about 4% are singletons. There are a few counts of this clonotype. Its antigen is unknown. This sample comprised PBMCs, obtained 5 days after the yellow fever booster vaccination. The sequence was collected from a man aged 18 to 29 who received the YFV17D yellow fever vaccine. J is TRBJ2-1 and V is TRBV9; tentative D call: TRBD2 (5 bases). CDR3 sequence: CASSARTSSYNEQFF. CDR3 in DNA: TGTGCCAGCAGCGCCCGGACTTCCTCCTACAATGAGCAGTTCTTC. The whole variable domain, remainder taken from reference TRBV9 and TRBJ2-1, is DSGVTQTPKHLITATGQRVTLRCSPRSGDLSVYWYQQSLDQGLQFLIQYYNGEERAKGNILERFSAQQFPDLHSELNLSSLELGDSALYFCASSARTSSYNEQFFGPGTRLTVL.